This TCR beta chain is drawn from a study of blood T cell repertoires in COVID-19. Turning to the study itself: Sites across the United States, Italy and Spain contributed samples from acute and convalescent COVID-19. From T cells, B-cell-depleted T cells, or PBMCs came the material, which was cDNA or gDNA.

Original data processing: Amplification from reference gene primers served as the basis for estimated nucleated cell counts. Assay used: immunoSEQ multiplex PCR; TCRdb lists only in-frame clones, some missing. D and trimming were read from the DNA, whereas the V and J calls and clone size are those reported in that table. The sample includes roughly 400,000 clones, around nine tenths of them seen just once. Cohorts were based on clinical histories the participants reported. The sequenced material came from PBMCs or T cells enriched from blood (not recorded which). The receptor was isolated from a woman in her fifties or sixties who had recovered from COVID-19.

The CDR3 sequence: CAWTRTGVLYGYTF. The DNA of the CDR3 is TGTGCCTGGACCAGGACAGGGGTACTCTATGGCTACACCTTC. V usage is TRBV30 and J usage is TRBJ1-2; 9 bases are a match to TRBD1. Germline V CDR1 and CDR2: GTSNPN, SVGIG (reference sequence). The CDR3 covers 14 residues. J was trimmed by 4 bases and V by 4 bases; bases with no gene match: 7.